What follows describes a single TCR beta chain. This entry is derived from a study of OX40 agonist ivuxolimab in advanced cancers. Study context: Hepatocellular carcinoma, melanoma, renal cell or head and neck cancer was diagnosed in the dose-escalation patients.

The germline V and J ends were trimmed by 0 bases and 6 bases, with 12 bases remaining between them. Germline values: CDR1 SGDLS, CDR2 YYNGEE. The CDR3 contains 15 residues. This table comes from immunoSEQ multiplex PCR, and its TCRdb copy is limited to in-frame clones, with some not included. The table has some 17,000 clones, around 77% seen once. Source: CD4+ or CD8+ T cells sorted from blood, taken in a trial of the OX40 agonist ivuxolimab. This receptor was identified in an adult with an advanced solid tumor such as melanoma, head and neck, liver or kidney cancer. The V gene is TRBV9, the J gene TRBJ1-4; no clear D. Written as DNA, the CDR3 is TGTGCCAGCAGCGTAGCTTTTGGCAGTTATGAAAAACTGTTTTTT. Translated: CASSVAFGSYEKLFF.